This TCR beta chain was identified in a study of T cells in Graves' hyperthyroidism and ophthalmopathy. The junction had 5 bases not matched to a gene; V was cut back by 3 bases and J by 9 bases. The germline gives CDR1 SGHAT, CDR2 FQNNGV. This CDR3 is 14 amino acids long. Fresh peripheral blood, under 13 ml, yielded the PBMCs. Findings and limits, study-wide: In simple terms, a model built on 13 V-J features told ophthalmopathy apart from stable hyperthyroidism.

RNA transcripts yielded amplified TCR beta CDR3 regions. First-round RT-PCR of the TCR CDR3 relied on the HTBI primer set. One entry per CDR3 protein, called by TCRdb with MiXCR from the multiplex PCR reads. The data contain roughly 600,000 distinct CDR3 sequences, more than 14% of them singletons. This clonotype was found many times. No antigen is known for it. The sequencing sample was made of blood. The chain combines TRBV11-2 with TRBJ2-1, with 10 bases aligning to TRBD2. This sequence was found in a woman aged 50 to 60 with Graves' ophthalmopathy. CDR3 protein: CASSFLAGAGEQFF. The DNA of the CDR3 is TGTGCCAGCAGCTTCCTAGCGGGAGCAGGTGAGCAGTTCTTC.